The rows below give T cell receptor beta chains drawn from one sample of a study of blood T cell repertoires in COVID-19. The method was immunoSEQ multiplex PCR; TCRdb's version includes in-frame clones alone and lacks a portion of them. Altogether around 170,000 clones are present, around 80% being singletons, with the ten largest covering 14%. Material for sequencing was peripheral blood. All receptors derive from a man aged 30 to 45 with active or convalescent COVID-19. The CDR3 runs from the conserved cysteine through the conserved F or W. The D gene is left open where the match is weak. Clone size is shown for a subset of rows, as once, few, many or a class of expanded clone.

14	-	TRBV28	once	TRBJ1-5	CASRFPGLGQPQHF	TGTGCCAGCAGGTTTCCAGGGTTAGGTCAGCCCCAGCATTTT
18	-	TRBV4-1	few	TRBJ2-6	CASSQTPTGGSGANVLTF	TGCGCCAGCAGCCAAACGCCCACCGGGGGCTCTGGGGCCAACGTCCTGACTTTC
14	-	TRBV6-2/TRBV6-3	-	TRBJ1-2	CASSRRTGNYGYTF	TGTGCCAGCAGTAGAAGGACGGGGAACTATGGCTACACCTTC
17	TRBD2	TRBV2	-	TRBJ2-2	CASRANGLAGAIGELFF	TGTGCCAGCAGAGCTAATGGACTAGCGGGAGCCATCGGGGAGCTGTTTTTT
15	-	TRBV5-1	-	TRBJ1-3	CASSSRGANGNTIYF	TGCGCCAGCAGCTCCCGGGGGGCAAATGGAAACACCATATATTTT
18	TRBD2	TRBV27	-	TRBJ2-6	CASSLRLAGVSGANVLTF	TGTGCCAGCAGTTTGCGGCTAGCGGGGGTCTCTGGGGCCAACGTCCTGACTTTC
14	-	TRBV25-1	-	TRBJ1-2	CASSESDKPYGYTF	TGTGCCAGCAGCGAATCGGACAAACCTTATGGCTACACCTTC
14	-	TRBV3-1/TRBV3-2	-	TRBJ1-1	CASSQVGRSPGAFF	TGTGCCAGCAGCCAAGTCGGCAGGTCGCCTGGGGCTTTCTTT
17	TRBD1	TRBV5-1	-	TRBJ1-2	CASSPGSTGGYNYGYTF	TGCGCCAGCAGCCCAGGAAGCACAGGGGGGTACAACTATGGCTACACCTTC
13	-	TRBV27	-	TRBJ1-2	CASSWGVDYGYTF	TGTGCCAGCAGCTGGGGGGTCGACTATGGCTACACCTTC
15	TRBD2	TRBV10-1	-	TRBJ2-3	CASSLSGGAADTQYF	TGCGCCAGCAGTCTAAGCGGGGGGGCCGCAGATACGCAGTATTTT
16	-	TRBV7-8	-	TRBJ2-1	CASSRNRTSIYNEQFF	TGTGCCAGCAGCAGAAATCGGACATCCATCTACAATGAGCAGTTCTTC
17	TRBD1	TRBV27	-	TRBJ1-1	CASRPGIGQARNTEAFF	TGTGCCAGCAGGCCCGGAATCGGACAGGCCAGGAACACTGAAGCTTTCTTT
19	-	TRBV6-4	-	TRBJ1-5	CASSPAPGKPFASNQPQHF	TGTGCCAGCAGCCCCGCCCCAGGGAAACCTTTCGCGAGCAATCAGCCCCAGCATTTT
16	-	TRBV7-3	-	TRBJ1-1	CASSQARGPMNTEAFF	TGTGCCAGCAGCCAAGCCAGGGGCCCCATGAACACTGAAGCTTTCTTT
16	TRBD1	TRBV12-5	-	TRBJ1-1	CASGLDPTGRNTEAFF	TGTGCTAGTGGTTTGGATCCGACAGGGCGGAACACTGAAGCTTTCTTT
15	TRBD2	TRBV7-9	few	TRBJ2-1	CASSTLAGPYNEQFF	TGTGCCAGCAGCACACTAGCGGGGCCCTACAATGAGCAGTTCTTC
13	-	TRBV7-2	-	TRBJ1-1	CASSATVNTEAFF	TGTGCCAGCAGCGCGACAGTGAACACTGAAGCTTTCTTT
12	-	TRBV4-3	-	TRBJ2-3	CASSSSRLVQYF	TGCGCCAGCAGCTCGAGTAGACTAGTGCAGTATTTT
16	-	TRBV4-1	-	TRBJ1-4	CASSQVGGRTNEKLFF	TGCGCCAGCAGCCAAGTAGGGGGACGGACTAATGAAAAACTGTTTTTT
15	-	TRBV16	-	TRBJ1-6	CASSQERGGRSPLHF	TGTGCCAGCAGCCAAGAGCGGGGAGGACGGTCACCCCTCCACTTT
12	-	TRBV6-2/TRBV6-3	-	TRBJ2-7	CASSPNRSRRYF	TGTGCCAGCAGCCCCAACAGGAGCCGAAGATACTTC
15	-	TRBV5-4	-	TRBJ1-2	CASSLPSQFNYGYTF	TGTGCCAGCAGCTTGCCCTCTCAGTTTAACTATGGCTACACCTTC
15	TRBD1	TRBV11-2	-	TRBJ2-5	CASSLEDREAETQYF	TGTGCCAGCAGCTTAGAGGACAGGGAGGCAGAGACCCAGTACTTC
14	-	TRBV6-5	-	TRBJ2-7	CASSQNRGVYEQYF	TGTGCCAGCAGTCAGAATAGGGGCGTCTACGAGCAGTACTTC
17	TRBD1	TRBV5-5	-	TRBJ1-2	CASSLARAGGNVGGYTF	TGTGCCAGCAGCTTGGCCCGGGCAGGGGGCAACGTCGGTGGCTACACCTTC
13	-	TRBV7-9	-	TRBJ2-7	CASSLPSSYEQYF	TGTGCCAGCAGCCTTCCGAGCTCCTACGAGCAGTACTTC
15	TRBD2	TRBV11-2	few	TRBJ2-7	CASSAIAGGLYEQYF	TGTGCCAGCAGCGCCATAGCGGGAGGGTTATACGAGCAGTACTTC
14	-	TRBV7-9	-	TRBJ2-7	CASSPRTASYEQYF	TGTGCCAGCAGCCCGCGGACAGCGTCCTACGAGCAGTACTTC
16	-	TRBV21-1	once	TRBJ2-2	CASSNAFRGKAGELFF	TGTGCCAGCAGCAACGCGTTCAGGGGTAAAGCCGGGGAGCTGTTTTTT
18	TRBD1	TRBV5-5	-	TRBJ2-5	CASSVPGQGLLSGETQYF	TGTGCCAGCAGCGTACCGGGACAGGGTCTTCTGTCGGGGGAGACCCAGTACTTC
16	TRBD2	TRBV27	-	TRBJ2-2	CATAGLAVLNTGELFF	TGTGCCACCGCGGGACTAGCGGTTTTGAACACCGGGGAGCTGTTTTTT
15	TRBD1	TRBV18	-	TRBJ1-2	CASSAGQGGDYGYTF	TGTGCCAGCTCAGCGGGACAGGGCGGTGACTATGGCTACACCTTC
13	-	TRBV6-5	-	TRBJ1-2	CASRQQANYGYTF	TGTGCCAGCAGGCAACAGGCGAACTATGGCTACACCTTC
14	-	TRBV11-2	-	TRBJ1-1	CASSLEVGATEAFF	TGTGCCAGCAGCTTGGAAGTTGGAGCCACTGAAGCTTTCTTT
14	TRBD2	TRBV3-1/TRBV3-2	-	TRBJ2-3	CASSPGLAADTQYF	TGTGCCAGCAGCCCCGGACTAGCCGCGGATACGCAGTATTTT
13	-	TRBV7-9	once	TRBJ1-1	CASSLVRNTEAFF	TGTGCCAGCAGTCTCGTTCGGAACACTGAAGCTTTCTTT
12	-	TRBV27	-	TRBJ2-1	CASSLERNEQFF	TGTGCCAGCAGTCTGGAGCGCAATGAGCAGTTCTTC
16	-	TRBV27	-	TRBJ1-4	CASSSRAGISNEKLFF	TGTGCCAGCAGTTCGCGCGCCGGGATCTCTAATGAAAAACTGTTTTTT
14	-	TRBV5-4	-	TRBJ1-1	CASSQGQYNTEAFF	TGTGCCAGCAGTCAAGGACAGTATAACACTGAAGCTTTCTTT
15	-	TRBV6-5	-	TRBJ1-2	CASGGRRSGIYGYTF	TGTGCCAGCGGAGGGCGGCGCTCGGGAATCTATGGCTACACCTTC
16	-	TRBV5-4	once	TRBJ1-6	CASSPGGSTYNSPLHF	TGTGCCAGCAGCCCGGGGGGGAGTACCTATAATTCACCCCTCCACTTT
14	TRBD2	TRBV19	few	TRBJ2-3	CASAAGLAPDTQYF	TGTGCCAGCGCAGCGGGACTAGCCCCAGATACGCAGTATTTT
16	TRBD1	TRBV5-6	-	TRBJ1-1	CASSLGQGANGTEAFF	TGTGCCAGCAGCTTGGGGCAGGGGGCGAATGGCACTGAAGCTTTCTTT